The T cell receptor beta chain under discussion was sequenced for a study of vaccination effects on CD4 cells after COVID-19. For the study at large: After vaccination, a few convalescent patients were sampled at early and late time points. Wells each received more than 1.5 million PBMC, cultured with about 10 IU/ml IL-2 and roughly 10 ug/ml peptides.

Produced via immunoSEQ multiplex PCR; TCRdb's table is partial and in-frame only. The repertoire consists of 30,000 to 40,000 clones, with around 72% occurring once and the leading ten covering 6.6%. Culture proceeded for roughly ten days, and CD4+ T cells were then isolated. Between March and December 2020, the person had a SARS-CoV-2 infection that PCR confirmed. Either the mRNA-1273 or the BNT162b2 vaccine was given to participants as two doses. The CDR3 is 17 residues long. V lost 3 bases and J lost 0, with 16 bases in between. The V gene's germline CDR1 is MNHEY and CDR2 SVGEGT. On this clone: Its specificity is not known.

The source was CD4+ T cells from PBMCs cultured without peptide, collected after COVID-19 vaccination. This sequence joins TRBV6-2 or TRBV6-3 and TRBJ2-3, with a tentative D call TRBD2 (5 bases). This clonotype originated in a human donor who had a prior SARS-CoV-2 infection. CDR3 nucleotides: TGTGCCAGCAGTTATCCCATGGGCGGGCAGAGCACAGATACGCAGTATTTT. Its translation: CASSYPMGGQSTDTQYF.